Listed here are 20 T cell receptor beta chains from one sample, sequenced in a study of blood T cell repertoires in COVID-19. Profiled with immunoSEQ multiplex PCR; TCRdb holds only in-frame clones, not every one. The data show approximately 310,000 clones, with 85% seen just once and around 1.8% held by the top ten. Input material: PBMCs or T cells enriched from blood (not recorded which). These receptors originate from a woman aged 25-40 years who had been exposed to COVID-19.

The CDR3 coding sequence is TGTGCCAGCAGTTTATTAGGAGATCAGCCCCAGCATTTT. It translates to CASSLLGDQPQHF. V and J are TRBV27 and TRBJ1-5; D is ambiguous. Trimming removed 1 base from V and 5 bases from J, with 6 bases in between. Germline values: CDR1 MNHEY, CDR2 SMNVEV (reference sequence). The CDR3 contains 13 residues.

V gene TRBV15 combines with J gene TRBJ2-7; TRBD1 might be the D (6 bases). This CDR3 has 13 residues. Per the germline V gene, CDR1 is LNHNV and CDR2 is YYDKDF (reference sequence). V was pared by 4 bases and J by 3 bases, with 10 bases between. This CDR3 reads CATSILGGYEQYF. The CDR3, as DNA: TGTGCCACCAGCATCCTAGGGGGCTACGAGCAGTACTTC.

This chain connects TRBV14 to TRBJ2-6; a weak D match, TRBD1 (5 bases). The CDR3 is made up of 17 amino acids. Per the germline V gene, CDR1 is SGHDN and CDR2 is FVKESK. Between the trimmed V and J ends, which lost 5 bases and 1 base, there was a span of 15 bases. The CDR3 DNA reads TGTGCCAGCAGCGGTCCAAGGGGCGTTTCTGGGGCCAACGTCCTGACTTTC. Amino acids: CASSGPRGVSGANVLTF.

The chain joins TRBV27 to TRBJ1-1; unclear D gene. Germline CDR1 and CDR2: MNHEY and SMNVEV (reference sequence). CDR3 length: 11 residues. Trimming removed 6 bases at V and 5 bases at J, with 7 bases between. Written as DNA, the CDR3 is TGTGCCAGCAGCCAACAGACTGAAGCTTTCTTT. This codes for CASSQQTEAFF.

The chain combines TRBV7-9 with TRBJ2-2; the D is unclear. The CDR3 is 13 residues long. Germline V gives CDR1 SEHNR, CDR2 FQNEAQ (reference sequence). Between the trimmed V and J ends, which lost 5 bases and 5 bases, there was a span of 9 bases. The CDR3: CASSPGRTGELFF. The DNA of the CDR3 is TGTGCCAGCAGCCCAGGAAGAACCGGGGAGCTGTTTTTT.

This chain uses TRBV5-1 with TRBJ1-1, with TRBD1 as a possible D gene (5 bases). V was clipped by 4 bases and J by 7 bases, with 17 bases between them. The CDR3 is made up of 14 amino acids. Per germline, CDR1 SGHRS and CDR2 YFSETQ. The CDR3 sequence is CASSKEKYQGEAFF. The CDR3 DNA reads as TGCGCCAGCAGCAAGGAAAAGTATCAGGGTGAAGCTTTCTTT.

This clone was counted only a few times. This sequence joins TRBV4-2 and TRBJ1-2; TRBD1 matches 8 bases. V dropped 4 bases and J dropped 4; count of bases not matched to a gene: 14. Germline-derived CDR1 and CDR2 are LGHNA and YNFKEQ. The CDR3 runs to 17 residues. In DNA form, the CDR3 reads TGTGCCAGCAGCCCGTTTCAGACAGGGGCTTTTGGCTATGGCTACACCTTC. Protein sequence: CASSPFQTGAFGYGYTF.

The V call is TRBV6-5, the J call TRBJ2-5, with D perhaps TRBD1 (6 bases). This CDR3 is 14 amino acids long. Deletions cut 5 bases from V and 5 bases from J, with 15 bases between. Germline CDR1 is MNHEY and CDR2 is SVGAGI. CDR3 residues: CASSPYLGAETQYF. CDR3 nucleotides: TGTGCCAGCAGTCCCTACCTGGGGGCGGAGACCCAGTACTTC.

V is TRBV12-2 and J is TRBJ2-7; the table names TRBD1, a call not compared with the DNA. TRBV12-2 corresponds to a pseudogene. CDR3 length equals 13 residues. CDR3 in amino acids: CASRFTGAYEQYF. CDR3 sequence (DNA): TGTGCAAGTCGCTTCACAGGGGCCTACGAGCAGTACTTC.

The chain couples TRBV28 to TRBJ1-3; D perhaps matches TRBD1 (6 bases). CDR1 and CDR2 (germline): MDHEN, SYDVKM. Trimming pared 5 bases from V and 4 bases from J, leaving 15 bases between. The CDR3 runs 15 residues. The CDR3 DNA sequence: TGTGCCAGCAGTACCCCACAGGGTACAGGAAACACCATATATTTT. Protein sequence: CASSTPQGTGNTIYF.

This chain links TRBV19 with TRBJ1-2; 7 bases agree with TRBD1. This CDR3 has 14 residues. The ends lost 3 bases at V and 4 bases at J; junction bases unmatched: 5. Per the germline V gene, CDR1 is LNHDA and CDR2 is SQIVND (reference sequence). This CDR3 is CASSIPTGVYGYTF. The CDR3 DNA reads as TGTGCCAGTAGTATCCCTACAGGGGTCTATGGCTACACCTTC.

The gene calls are TRBV12-3 or TRBV12-4 and TRBJ2-1; a weak D match, TRBD1 (5 bases). The CDR3 is 13 amino acids. Trimming took off 5 bases at V and 4 bases at J, with 9 bases between the two ends. For the CDR3, the DNA is TGTGCCAGCAGTCTACAGGTTTACAATGAGCAGTTCTTC. Protein sequence: CASSLQVYNEQFF.

The chain combines TRBV11-2 with TRBJ1-2; possible D gene TRBD1, 5 bases. From germline, CDR1 is SGHAT and CDR2 FQNNGV. V lost 5 bases, J lost 4 bases, and 11 bases lay in between. This CDR3 spans 13 amino acids. CDR3 DNA: TGTGCCAGCAGCGCGACAGCCGTCTATGGCTACACCTTC. Translated, it gives CASSATAVYGYTF.

The CDR3 is CASGGTGNQPQHF. In DNA, the CDR3 is TGTGCCAGCGGGGGGACAGGGAATCAGCCCCAGCATTTT. V gene TRBV6-5 combines with J gene TRBJ1-5, with 9 bases identical to TRBD1. In germline, CDR1 is MNHEY, CDR2 SVGAGI. The CDR3 sequence is 13 residues long. Losses at the gene ends were 8 bases for V and 4 bases for J; bases not matched to a gene: 3.

The rearrangement uses TRBV28 and TRBJ1-2; TRBD1 agrees at 7 bases. Germline-derived CDR1 and CDR2 are MDHEN and SYDVKM. Unmatched junction bases numbered 10, after V lost 5 bases and J lost 4 bases. CDR3 size: 15 residues. The CDR3 DNA reads as TGTGCCAGCAGTGCCGGACAGGCTCTAACCTATGGCTACACCTTC. The encoded protein is CASSAGQALTYGYTF.

The V and J genes are TRBV28 and TRBJ2-2, with TRBD1 matching 9 bases. Germline V CDR1 and CDR2: MDHEN, SYDVKM. The CDR3 contains 16 residues. V was clipped by 2 bases and J by 6 bases; unmatched bases: 7. The CDR3 region has the DNA TGTGCCAGCAGTTTACCGGGACAGGGACGCGCCGGGGAGCTGTTTTTT. Its translation is CASSLPGQGRAGELFF.

This clone was seen more than once but under ten times. This chain links TRBV2 with TRBJ1-1; tentatively, D is TRBD1 (5 bases). Trimming took 7 bases from V and 2 from J, leaving 11 bases between them. This CDR3 spans 13 amino acids. Per the germline V gene, CDR1 is SNHLY and CDR2 is FYNNEI. The chain's CDR3 is CASTDRINTEAFF. CDR3 sequence (DNA): TGTGCCAGCACCGACAGAATTAACACTGAAGCTTTCTTT.

V is TRBV6-6 and J is TRBJ2-1; TRBD2 matches 8 bases. Germline values: CDR1 MNHNY, CDR2 SVGAGI (reference sequence). V shed 5 bases, J shed 5 bases, and the junction held 14 bases outside the gene matches. This CDR3 contains 17 residues. CDR3 sequence (DNA): TGTGCCAGCAGTCCCCTATTATGGGCGGGAGGCCACAATGAGCAGTTCTTC. Amino acids: CASSPLLWAGGHNEQFF.

The J gene is TRBJ1-3, the V gene TRBV5-6; possibly TRBD1 for D (6 bases). The ends were cut back, 4 bases at V and 0 bases at J, with 11 bases in the middle. Germline values: CDR1 SGHDT, CDR2 YYEEEE. This CDR3 comprises 15 residues. The CDR3 sequence: CASSIGTISGNTIYF. CDR3 coding DNA: TGTGCCAGCAGCATCGGGACAATCTCTGGAAACACCATATATTTT.

The rearrangement joins TRBV5-1 to TRBJ2-2, with D perhaps TRBD2 (5 bases). Germline-derived CDR1 and CDR2 are SGHRS and YFSETQ. With 1 base removed from V and 1 base from J, the gap between germline ends came to 11 bases. This CDR3 contains 16 residues. The CDR3 nucleotides read TGCGCCAGCAGCTTGTTCAGCGGAGGGAACACCGGGGAGCTGTTTTTT. This sequence encodes CASSLFSGGNTGELFF.